The present entry profiles one T cell receptor (beta chain) with its context. The data were obtained in a study of blood T cell repertoires in COVID-19. Study information: Sites in the United States, Italy and Spain provided acute and convalescent COVID-19 samples.

Here immunoSEQ multiplex PCR was the method, and the copy in TCRdb shows in-frame clones only, minus some. The table includes about 260,000 clones, about 86% detected once. This clonotype was sampled from a man younger than 40 with active or convalescent COVID-19. Sequencing was performed on peripheral blood.

CDR3 sequence reads: CASSLQGWDIQYF. The CDR3, as DNA: TGTGCCAGCAGCTTGCAGGGTTGGGACATTCAGTACTTC. This rearrangement joins TRBV5-6 to TRBJ2-4; D possibly corresponds to TRBD1 (5 bases). The CDR3 runs 13 residues. Trimming removed 1 base at V and 8 bases at J, with 10 bases between. Germline V gene lookup returns CDR1 SGHDT and CDR2 YYEEEE.